The 5 T cell receptor beta chains reported below all come from one sample, sequenced in a study of shared clonotypes between healthy human individuals. Measured with immunoSEQ multiplex PCR; TCRdb has only the in-frame clones, and not every one. The profile shows around 1.9 million clones, roughly 95% of them singletons. Naive CD8 cells were CD45RO-negative, positively selected for CCR7, excluding terminally differentiated effector memory CD45RA+ cells. The sample comprised naive CD8+ T cells from PBMCs. These TCRs come from a young man in good health. Some clones in this sample may be carry-over from other donors' samples.

This clone was seen once. The gene calls are TRBV19 and TRBJ1-3; a weak D match, TRBD1 (5 bases). With 7 bases removed from V and 2 bases from J, the gap between germline ends came to 21 bases. The CDR3 covers 17 residues. Germline CDR1 LNHDA, CDR2 SQIVND (reference sequence). Here the CDR3 DNA reads TGTGCCAGTACCGTACCCCGACAGAAATTCACTGGAAACACCATATATTTT. Protein product: CASTVPRQKFTGNTIYF.

The gene calls are TRBV28 and TRBJ1-1; possibly TRBD1 for D (6 bases). CDR1 is MDHEN and CDR2 is SYDVKM in the germline V gene. V lost 5 bases and J 1 base, leaving 14 bases between the germline ends. The CDR3 loop spans 15 amino acids. CDR3 sequence: CASSLWGARNTEAFF. The DNA of the CDR3 is TGTGCCAGCAGTCTGTGGGGGGCAAGGAACACTGAAGCTTTCTTT. The full variable domain, rest sourced from reference TRBV28 and TRBJ1-1, is DVKVTQSSRYLVKRTGEKVFLECVQDMDHENMFWYRQDPGLGLRLIYFSYDVKMKEKGDIPEGYSVSREKKERFSLILESASTNQTSMYLCASSLWGARNTEAFFGQGTRLTVV.

V gene TRBV7-9 combines with J gene TRBJ2-1; 11 positions agree with TRBD2. The CDR3 sequence is 13 residues long. With 3 bases clipped from V and 9 bases from J, the junction kept 1 base outside the gene matches. CDR1 is SEHNR, CDR2 FQNEAQ, per germline (reference sequence). The CDR3 sequence: CASSFSGRVEQFF. CDR3 DNA: TGTGCCAGCAGCTTTAGCGGGAGGGTTGAGCAGTTCTTC.

The chain links TRBV30 to TRBJ2-2, with unresolved D. V was trimmed by 2 bases and J by 6 bases, leaving 4 bases between them. The CDR3 is made up of 11 amino acids. Looked up from germline, CDR1 is GTSNPN and CDR2 is SVGIG (reference sequence). The CDR3 is CAWSFPGELFF. The CDR3 region has the DNA TGTGCCTGGAGTTTTCCCGGGGAGCTGTTTTTT.

This clone was picked up one time. V gene TRBV27 combines with J gene TRBJ1-2; a possible D gene is TRBD1 (6 bases). Deletions cut 3 bases from V and 8 bases from J, with 22 bases between. The CDR3 consists of 16 residues. Per germline, CDR1 MNHEY and CDR2 SMNVEV (reference sequence). CDR3 protein: CASSFSGGPRLGGYTF. For the CDR3, the DNA is TGTGCCAGCAGTTTTTCGGGGGGCCCTCGTCTGGGGGGCTACACCTTC.